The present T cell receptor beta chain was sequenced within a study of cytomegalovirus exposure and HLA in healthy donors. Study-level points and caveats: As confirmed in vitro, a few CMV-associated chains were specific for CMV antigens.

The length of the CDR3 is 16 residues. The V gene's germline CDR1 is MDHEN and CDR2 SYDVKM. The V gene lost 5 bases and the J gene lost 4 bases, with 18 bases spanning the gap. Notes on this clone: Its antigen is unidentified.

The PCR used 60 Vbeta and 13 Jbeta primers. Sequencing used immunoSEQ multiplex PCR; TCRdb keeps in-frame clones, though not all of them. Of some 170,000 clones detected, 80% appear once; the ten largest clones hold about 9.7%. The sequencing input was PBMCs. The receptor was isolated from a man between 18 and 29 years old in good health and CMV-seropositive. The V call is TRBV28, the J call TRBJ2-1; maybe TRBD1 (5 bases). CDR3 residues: CASSPYGAETYNEQFF. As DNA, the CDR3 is TGTGCCAGCAGTCCCTATGGGGCGGAAACTTACAATGAGCAGTTCTTC.